This TCR beta chain was obtained from a study of CXCR3-negative and CXCR3-positive naive CD8 T cells. Findings and caveats of the study: High diversity, comparable across both naive subsets, contrasted with much lower diversity in memory CD8+ cells. Post-cryopreservation CXCR3 expression was partly diminished, and the bulk of assays employed fresh PBMCs. For naive cells, CXCR3-negative and CXCR3-positive subsets had similar TRBV-TRBJ usage; for memory cells, usage differed.

Of note for this clonotype: Its target is unknown.

Every CD8+ subset sample held a few hundred thousand flow-sorted cells, done in triplicate. UMI labels and 5' RACE were used to prepare the TRB cDNA libraries. TCRdb reprocessed the 5' RACE reads, with one entry per CDR3 protein and no DNA. Its listing shows over 45,000 distinct CDR3 sequences. Germline V gene lookup returns CDR1 MGHRA and CDR2 YSYEKL. CDR3 size: 14 residues. This sequence was found in a human donor in good health. Some clones in this sample may be carry-over from other donors' samples. V is TRBV4-1 and J is TRBJ1-1. Material for sequencing was memory CD8+ T cells from blood. This chain's CDR3 is CASSQGEMNTEAFF.